This T cell receptor (beta chain) was observed in a study of Graves' ophthalmopathy and Graves' hyperthyroidism. Study summary: Specimen type is peripheral blood, obtained at initial diagnosis before any treatment.

As concerns this clonotype: An end of the junction does not agree with germline; a read error may underlie this.

From RNA, the CDR3 regions of TCR beta chains were amplified and sequenced. Second-round multiplex PCR came after first-round RT-PCR with HTBI primers. MiXCR was run by TCRdb on the multiplex PCR reads, yielding one entry per CDR3 protein. The sample yields 300,000 to 350,000 distinct CDR3 sequences, about a sixth seen once. Clinicians diagnosed using symptoms, serum thyroxine, TRAb, thyroid ultrasound and orbital computed tomography. Someone took the PBMCs out of approximately 9.2 ml of fresh peripheral blood. The germline gives CDR1 SGHTA, CDR2 FQGNSA. The CDR3 totals 15 residues. J is TRBJ2-7 and V is TRBV7-2; D perhaps matches TRBD2 (5 bases). Input material: peripheral blood. The TCR comes from an adult man with Graves' ophthalmopathy. The CDR3 reads CASSLGVHRAGEQCF. The CDR3 nucleotides are TGTGCCAGCAGCTTAGGAGTACATCGGGCCGGGGAGCAGTGCTTC.